The 9 T cell receptor beta chains reported below all come from one sample, sequenced in a study of long-term antiretroviral therapy in people with HIV. Survey-level immunoSEQ v3.0 assays were run. Repertoires were generated with immunoSEQ multiplex PCR, while TCRdb's copy carries only in-frame clones and drops some. The data contain roughly 18,000 clones, about 81% of them singletons. Sequenced material: unsorted PBMCs, taken 0.9 years after starting antiretroviral therapy. The source is a man aged 18 to 35 with HIV.

The chain employs TRBV9 and TRBJ1-1; the D gene is possibly TRBD1 (6 bases). The CDR3 is 14 amino acids. The germline CDR1 and CDR2 sequences are SGDLS and YYNGEE. V lost 4 bases to trimming and J lost 2 bases, with 12 bases between them. The CDR3 protein is CASSITGSNTEAFF. In DNA, the CDR3 is TGTGCCAGCAGCATCACAGGGTCCAACACTGAAGCTTTCTTT.

This clone appeared a single time. The chain combines TRBV7-9 with TRBJ2-1; 7 bases agree with TRBD1. V shed 5 bases, J shed 4 bases, and the junction held 11 bases outside the gene matches. Germline loops: CDR1 SEHNR, CDR2 FQNEAQ (reference sequence). This CDR3 has 16 amino acids. Written as DNA, the CDR3 is TGTGCCAGCAGCACCACCGGGACAGAAGGATACAATGAGCAGTTCTTC. Translation gives CASSTTGTEGYNEQFF.

The chain is built from TRBV7-8 and TRBJ1-2; possibly TRBD1 for D (6 bases). Germline V CDR1 and CDR2: SGHVS, FQNEAQ. This CDR3 is 16 amino acids long. Between the trimmed V and J ends, which lost 4 bases and 9 bases, there was a span of 24 bases. CDR3 in DNA: TGTGCCAGCAGCTCACATTTTGAAAGGGGGTTGAGAAGCTACACCTTC. Encoded protein: CASSSHFERGLRSYTF.

This chain links TRBV19 with TRBJ1-2; D remains ambiguous. From germline, CDR1 is LNHDA and CDR2 SQIVND (reference sequence). Trimming took 3 bases from V and 1 from J, leaving 18 bases between them. The CDR3 is 17 amino acids. CDR3 region: CASSMDGNPMINYGYTF. CDR3 sequence (DNA): TGTGCCAGTAGTATGGACGGTAACCCAATGATTAACTATGGCTACACCTTC.

The chain links TRBV27 to TRBJ2-4; the D call may be TRBD1 or TRBD2 (6 bases each). The CDR3 loop spans 17 amino acids. V was shortened by 5 bases and J by 3 bases, with 20 bases between the two germline ends. The germline CDR1 and CDR2 sequences are MNHEY and SMNVEV (reference sequence). The CDR3 DNA sequence: TGTGCCAGCAGTCCCGGTTCCAGTAAGGGGGGCAAAAACATTCAGTACTTC. Protein sequence: CASSPGSSKGGKNIQYF.

This chain connects TRBV6-6 to TRBJ2-1, with D unclear. This CDR3 is 14 amino acids long. Trimming removed 8 bases at V and 5 bases at J, with 16 bases between. Germline V lookup: CDR1 MNHNY, CDR2 SVGAGI (reference sequence). The CDR3 loop reads CASWFGVPNNEQFF. CDR3 coding DNA: TGTGCCAGCTGGTTTGGGGTTCCTAACAATGAGCAGTTCTTC.

The chain joins TRBV5-1 to TRBJ2-7, with TRBD1 matching over 7 bases. Germline CDR1 reads SGHRS; CDR2 reads YFSETQ. This CDR3 contains 14 residues. Trimming at V came to 5 bases and at J to 5 bases, leaving 10 bases not matched to a gene. CDR3 nucleotides: TGCGCCAGCAGGCCGACAGGGAAGATCGACGAGCAGTACTTC. It yields the protein CASRPTGKIDEQYF.

The chain combines TRBV5-8 with TRBJ1-2, with 7 bases that match TRBD1. In germline, CDR1 is SGHTS, CDR2 YDEGEE. The junction had 15 bases not matched to a gene; V was cut back by 0 bases and J by 4 bases. The CDR3 spans 18 residues. The chain's CDR3 is CASSLADPFQGGSYGYTF. For the CDR3, the DNA is TGTGCCAGCAGCTTGGCTGACCCTTTTCAGGGGGGTTCCTATGGCTACACCTTC. Full variable domain (missing parts from reference TRBV5-8 and TRBJ1-2): EAGVTQSPTHLIKTRGQQATLRCSPISGHTSVYWYQQALGLGLQFLLWYDEGEERNRGNFPPRFSGRQFPNYSSELNVNALELEDSALYLCASSLADPFQGGSYGYTFGSGTRLTVV.

J is TRBJ1-4 and V is TRBV19; weak D call: TRBD1 (5 bases). CDR1 is LNHDA, CDR2 SQIVND, per germline (reference sequence). The CDR3 has 13 amino acids. V was cut by 9 bases and J by 4 bases, with 12 bases left in between. DNA of the CDR3: TGTGCCAGCATGGGACGGAGTAATGAAAAACTGTTTTTT. This encodes CASMGRSNEKLFF.